The clone carrying this TCR beta chain was recorded many times. Its antigen is as yet unknown. The data are from a study of breast tumors, draining lymph nodes, adjacent tissues. General study points: Tumors had less TCR diversity than lymph nodes, more than nontumor tissue. Tumor T cell lymph node origin was a supported hypothesis, not proven.

Axillary draining lymph nodes of breast cancer patients supplied the node samples. Deletions cut 1 base from V and 4 bases from J, with 20 bases between. Germline CDR1 is SGHVS and CDR2 is FQNEAQ. The CDR3 contains 19 residues. TCRdb re-called the multiplex PCR reads through MiXCR, storing one row per CDR3 protein. The table shows around 190,000 distinct CDR3 sequences, with roughly a third occurring only once. Sequenced sample: axillary lymph node tissue. This TCR came from a female donor with breast cancer. Some clones in this sample may be carry-over from other donors' samples. J is TRBJ2-6 and V is TRBV7-8, with D perhaps TRBD1 (6 bases). The CDR3 loop reads CASSLVGRGGFAGANVLTF. The CDR3 region has the DNA TGTGCCAGCAGCTTAGTGGGCAGGGGTGGGTTCGCCGGGGCCAACGTCCTGACTTTC.